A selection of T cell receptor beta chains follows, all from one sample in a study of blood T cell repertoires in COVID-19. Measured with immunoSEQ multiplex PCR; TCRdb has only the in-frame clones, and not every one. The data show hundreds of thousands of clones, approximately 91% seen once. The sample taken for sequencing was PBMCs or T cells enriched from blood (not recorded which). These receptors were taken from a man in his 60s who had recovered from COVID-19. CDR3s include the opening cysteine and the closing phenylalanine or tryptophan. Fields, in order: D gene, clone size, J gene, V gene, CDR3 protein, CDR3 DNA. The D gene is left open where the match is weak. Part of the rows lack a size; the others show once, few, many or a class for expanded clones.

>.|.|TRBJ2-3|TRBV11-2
CASSSLGTSTDTQYF
TGTGCCAGCAGCTCACTCGGGACTAGCACAGATACGCAGTATTTT
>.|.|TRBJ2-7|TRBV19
CASSIRGSEQYF
TGTGCCAGTAGTATTCGGGGAAGCGAGCAGTACTTC
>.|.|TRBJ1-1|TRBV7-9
CASSLSGGTEAFF
TGTGCCAGCAGCCTATCCGGGGGCACTGAAGCTTTCTTT
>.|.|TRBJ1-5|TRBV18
CASSIDRNENQPQHF
TGTGCCAGCTCGATAGACAGAAACGAAAATCAGCCCCAGCATTTT
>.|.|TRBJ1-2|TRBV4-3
CASSQDLRALGGYTF
TGCGCCAGCAGCCAAGATCTGAGGGCCCTGGGGGGCTACACCTTC
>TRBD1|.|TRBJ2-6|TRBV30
CAWGDRQHSGANVLTF
TGTGCCTGGGGGGACAGGCAACACTCTGGGGCCAACGTCCTGACTTTC
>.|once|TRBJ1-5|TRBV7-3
CASSFGPNQPQHF
TGTGCCAGCAGCTTCGGTCCAAATCAGCCCCAGCATTTT
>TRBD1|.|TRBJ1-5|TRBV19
CASTAMDRGLGQPQHF
TGTGCCAGTACCGCAATGGACAGGGGGCTAGGTCAGCCCCAGCATTTT
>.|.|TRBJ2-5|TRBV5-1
CASSSPTVYQETQYF
TGCGCCAGCAGCTCTCCGACTGTGTACCAAGAGACCCAGTACTTC
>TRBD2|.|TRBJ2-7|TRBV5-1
CASSLEGGRIYEQYF
TGCGCCAGCAGCTTGGAAGGCGGGAGAATCTACGAGCAGTACTTC
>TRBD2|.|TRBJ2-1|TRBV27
CASTFVAGYNEQFF
TGTGCCAGCACTTTCGTAGCGGGGTACAATGAGCAGTTCTTC
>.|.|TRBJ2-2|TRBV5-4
CASSLGVVTNTGELFF
TGTGCCAGCAGCTTGGGAGTGGTGACGAACACCGGGGAGCTGTTTTTT
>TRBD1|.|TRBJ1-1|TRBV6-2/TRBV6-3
CASSYSGGGWTEAFF
TGTGCCAGCAGTTACTCAGGGGGCGGATGGACTGAAGCTTTCTTT
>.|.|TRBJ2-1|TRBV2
CASKVTASYNEQFF
TGTGCCAGCAAGGTGACAGCCTCCTACAATGAGCAGTTCTTC
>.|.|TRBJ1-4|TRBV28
CAIEGTGGEKLFF
TGTGCCATCGAAGGGACGGGGGGTGAAAAACTGTTTTTT
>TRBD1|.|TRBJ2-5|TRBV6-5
CATVGQGVETQYF
TGTGCCACGGTGGGACAGGGGGTTGAGACCCAGTACTTC
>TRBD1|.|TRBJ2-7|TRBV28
CASSSFKGTGNYEQYF
TGTGCCAGCAGCTCCTTTAAGGGGACAGGGAACTACGAGCAGTACTTC
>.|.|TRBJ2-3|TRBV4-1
CASSQETGMVVDTQYF
TGCGCCAGCAGCCAAGAAACAGGGATGGTGGTAGATACGCAGTATTTT
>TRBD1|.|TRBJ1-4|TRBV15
CATSRDKTGGREKLFF
TGTGCCACCAGCAGGGATAAGACAGGGGGTCGGGAAAAACTGTTTTTT
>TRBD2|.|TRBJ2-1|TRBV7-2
CASSFGLSGSSYNEQFF
TGTGCCAGCAGCTTCGGGCTTAGCGGGAGCTCCTACAATGAGCAGTTCTTC
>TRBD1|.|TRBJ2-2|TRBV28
CASVPGGLRTGELFF
TGTGCCAGCGTCCCAGGGGGCCTGCGCACCGGGGAGCTGTTTTTT
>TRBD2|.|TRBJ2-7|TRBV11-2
CASTSGIRSYEQYF
TGTGCCAGCACTAGCGGGATTAGGTCCTACGAGCAGTACTTC
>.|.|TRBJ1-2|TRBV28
CASSSQGIVHGYTF
TGTGCCAGCAGTTCCCAGGGGATAGTGCATGGTTACACCTTC
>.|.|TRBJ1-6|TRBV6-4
CASSAGNNSPLHF
TGTGCCAGCAGTGCTGGCAATAATTCACCCCTCCACTTT
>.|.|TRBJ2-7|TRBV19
CASRGSGGAYEQYF
TGTGCCAGTAGGGGCAGCGGAGGGGCCTACGAGCAGTACTTC
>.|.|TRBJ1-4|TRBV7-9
CASSATGGNEKLFF
TGTGCCAGCAGCGCTACGGGGGGTAATGAAAAACTGTTTTTT
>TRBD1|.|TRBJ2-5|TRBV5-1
CASSSYRGETQYF
TGCGCCAGCAGCTCTTACAGGGGTGAGACCCAGTACTTC
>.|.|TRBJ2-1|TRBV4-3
CASSQDFREPYNEQFF
TGCGCCAGCAGCCAAGATTTTCGCGAGCCCTACAATGAGCAGTTCTTC
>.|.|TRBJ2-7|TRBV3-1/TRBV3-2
CASSQDPRKFVQYF
TGTGCCAGCAGCCAAGATCCTAGAAAATTTGTGCAGTACTTC
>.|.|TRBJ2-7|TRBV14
CASSQYYGDYEQYF
TGTGCCAGCAGCCAATACTACGGTGACTACGAGCAGTACTTC
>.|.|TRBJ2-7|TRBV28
CASRGQAYEQYF
TGTGCCAGCAGGGGACAAGCCTACGAGCAGTACTTC
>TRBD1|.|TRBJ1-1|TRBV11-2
CASSPADYRGGTEAFF
TGTGCCAGCAGCCCAGCGGACTACAGGGGAGGCACTGAAGCTTTCTTT
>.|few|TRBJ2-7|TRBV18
CASSPRTAAGNEQYF
TGTGCCAGCTCACCACGGACAGCAGCCGGGAACGAGCAGTACTTC
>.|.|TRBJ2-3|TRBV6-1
CASSERVWTDTQYF
TGTGCCAGCAGTGAACGGGTTTGGACAGATACGCAGTATTTT
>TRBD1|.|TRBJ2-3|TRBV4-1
CASSQGGTGDFAQYF
TGCGCCAGCAGCCAAGGCGGGACAGGGGACTTTGCGCAGTATTTT
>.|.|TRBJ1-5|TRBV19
CASSIVTYQPQHF
TGTGCCAGTAGTATAGTCACTTATCAGCCCCAGCATTTT
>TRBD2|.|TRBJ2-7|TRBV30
CAWRRLAGYRHEQYF
TGTGCCTGGAGGAGACTAGCGGGGTATAGACACGAGCAGTACTTC
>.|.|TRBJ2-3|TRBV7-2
CASSLSQGPLDTQYF
TGTGCCAGCAGCTTATCGCAGGGGCCCTTGGATACGCAGTATTTT
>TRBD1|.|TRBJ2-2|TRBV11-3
CASSRDSLNTGELFF
TGTGCCAGCAGCCGGGACAGCTTAAACACCGGGGAGCTGTTTTTT
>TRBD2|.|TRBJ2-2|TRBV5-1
CASRLAGGNTGELFF
TGCGCCAGCAGGCTAGCGGGAGGGAACACCGGGGAGCTGTTTTTT
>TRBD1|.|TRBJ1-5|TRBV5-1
CASRGERDRLPASGNQPQHF
TGCGCCAGCCGCGGGGAGAGGGACAGGTTACCCGCCAGCGGCAATCAGCCCCAGCATTTT
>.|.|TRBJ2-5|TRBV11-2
CASSLGGTGQTQYF
TGTGCCAGCAGCTTAGGCGGGACCGGTCAGACCCAGTACTTC
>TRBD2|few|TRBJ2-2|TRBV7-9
CASSLGTSGRITGELFF
TGTGCCAGCAGCTTAGGGACTAGCGGGAGGATCACCGGGGAGCTGTTTTTT
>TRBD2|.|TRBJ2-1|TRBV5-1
CASSNLAGRGFEQFF
TGCGCCAGCAGTAATCTAGCGGGAAGGGGGTTTGAGCAGTTCTTC
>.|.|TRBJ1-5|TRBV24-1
CATRQGLHNQPQHF
TGTGCCACCAGGCAGGGCCTGCACAATCAGCCCCAGCATTTT
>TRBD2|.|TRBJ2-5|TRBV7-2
CASSLGLTSGYQETQYF
TGTGCCAGCAGCTTAGGGTTGACTAGCGGTTACCAAGAGACCCAGTACTTC
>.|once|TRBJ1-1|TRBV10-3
CAISESIHYSNTEAFF
TGTGCCATCAGTGAGTCGATACACTATAGCAACACTGAAGCTTTCTTT
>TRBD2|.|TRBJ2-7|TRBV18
CASSLGAREESEQYF
TGTGCCAGCTCCCTCGGCGCGCGGGAGGAGAGTGAGCAGTACTTC
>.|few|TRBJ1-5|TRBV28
CASSFPTFNQPQHF
TGTGCCAGCAGTTTCCCCACTTTCAATCAGCCCCAGCATTTT
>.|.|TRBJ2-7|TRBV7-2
CASSFSMRVEQYF
TGTGCCAGCAGCTTTAGTATGAGGGTCGAGCAGTACTTC
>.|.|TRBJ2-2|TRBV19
CASSKNRDSTSSTNTGELFF
TGTGCCAGTAGTAAGAACCGAGACAGCACAAGTTCCACGAACACCGGGGAGCTGTTTTTT
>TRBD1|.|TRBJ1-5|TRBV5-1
CASSLGDRGWDQPQHF
TGCGCCAGCAGCTTGGGGGACAGGGGGTGGGATCAGCCCCAGCATTTT
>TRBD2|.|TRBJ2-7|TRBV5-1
CASSLALAGSYEQYF
TGCGCCAGCAGCTTGGCCCTAGCGGGATCCTACGAGCAGTACTTC
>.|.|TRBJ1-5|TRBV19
CASSSPPGQLRDQPQHF
TGTGCCAGTAGTTCTCCACCGGGACAACTGAGGGATCAGCCCCAGCATTTT